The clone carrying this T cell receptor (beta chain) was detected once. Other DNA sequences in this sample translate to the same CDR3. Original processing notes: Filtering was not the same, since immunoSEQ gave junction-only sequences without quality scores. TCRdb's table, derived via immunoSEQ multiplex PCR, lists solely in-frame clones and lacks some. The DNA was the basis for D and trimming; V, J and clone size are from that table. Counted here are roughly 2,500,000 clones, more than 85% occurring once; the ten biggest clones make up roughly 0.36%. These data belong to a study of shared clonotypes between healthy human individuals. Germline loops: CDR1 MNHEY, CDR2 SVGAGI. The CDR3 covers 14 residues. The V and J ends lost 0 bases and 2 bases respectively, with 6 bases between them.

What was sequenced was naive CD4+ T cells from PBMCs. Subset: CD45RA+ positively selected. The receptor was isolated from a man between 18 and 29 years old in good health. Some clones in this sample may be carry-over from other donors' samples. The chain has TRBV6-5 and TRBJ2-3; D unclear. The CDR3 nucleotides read TGTGCCAGCAGTTACTCTGTACCCACAGATACGCAGTATTTT. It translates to CASSYSVPTDTQYF.